These T cell receptor beta chains were read from a single sample in a study of blood T cell repertoires in COVID-19. Measured with immunoSEQ multiplex PCR; TCRdb has only the in-frame clones, and not every one. The sample lists 400,000 to 450,000 clones; 75% to 90% were seen once. Sequencing was carried out using PBMCs or T cells enriched from blood (not recorded which). Source of these receptors: a man younger than 45 who had recovered from COVID-19. CDR3s include the opening cysteine and the closing phenylalanine or tryptophan. The D gene is left open where the match is weak. Clone size appears in some rows only: once, few, many, or a class for an expanded clone.

j_call clone_size v_call d_call cdr3_length cdr3_aa cdr3_nt
TRBJ2-1 NA TRBV29-1 NA 13 CSVEAEGANEQFF TGCAGCGTTGAAGCGGAGGGTGCCAATGAGCAGTTCTTC
TRBJ1-2 NA TRBV5-5 TRBD1 14 CASSPDRGGYGYTF TGTGCCAGCAGCCCAGACAGGGGGGGCTATGGCTACACCTTC
TRBJ2-7 NA TRBV4-2 NA 15 CASSQGAALAYEQYF TGTGCCAGCAGCCAAGGGGCAGCACTCGCCTACGAGCAGTACTTC
TRBJ2-7 NA TRBV5-1 NA 13 CASGSEQGYEQYF TGCGCCAGCGGTTCGGAACAGGGCTACGAGCAGTACTTC
TRBJ1-1 NA TRBV7-2 NA 14 CASSLVGGETEAFF TGTGCCAGCAGCTTAGTTGGTGGGGAGACTGAAGCTTTCTTT
TRBJ2-4 NA TRBV6-6 NA 14 CASSYPSWADIQYF TGTGCCAGCAGTTACCCCTCCTGGGCTGACATTCAGTACTTC
TRBJ2-5 once TRBV18 NA 11 CASSLEETQYF TGTGCCAGCTCCCTGGAGGAGACCCAGTACTTC
TRBJ1-5 NA TRBV19 NA 14 CASRGAQRDQPQHF TGTGCCAGTAGAGGGGCACAACGGGATCAGCCCCAGCATTTT
TRBJ1-1 NA TRBV4-2 TRBD1 16 CASSQEGSGGWYGAFF TGTGCCAGCAGCCAAGAAGGGTCAGGGGGTTGGTATGGAGCTTTCTTT
TRBJ2-7 NA TRBV27 NA 13 CASSLSGPYEQYF TGTGCCAGCAGTTTATCGGGGCCCTACGAGCAGTACTTC
TRBJ1-2 NA TRBV27 TRBD1 14 CASSWDRGFYGYTF TGTGCCAGCAGCTGGGACAGGGGGTTCTATGGCTACACCTTC
TRBJ2-3 NA TRBV6-1 TRBD2 15 CASSEQAGDRYTQYF TGTGCCAGCAGTGAGCAAGCGGGAGATAGATATACGCAGTATTTT
TRBJ2-4 NA TRBV11-2 TRBD2 18 CASSINWAGATAKNIQYF TGTGCCAGCAGCATTAATTGGGCGGGAGCTACGGCCAAAAACATTCAGTACTTC
TRBJ2-1 NA TRBV5-1 NA 15 CASSSDSGSYNEQFF TGCGCCAGCAGCTCGGATAGCGGCTCCTACAATGAGCAGTTCTTC
TRBJ2-7 NA TRBV6-5 TRBD2 14 CASRYEAGGYEQYF TGTGCCAGCAGGTACGAAGCGGGGGGCTACGAGCAGTACTTC
TRBJ1-1 NA TRBV6-5 NA 15 CASSYSGQGMAEAFF TGTGCCAGCAGTTACTCGGGTCAGGGGATGGCTGAAGCTTTCTTT
TRBJ2-3 NA TRBV29-1 TRBD2 14 CSASTSGSTDTQYF TGCAGCGCTTCGACTAGCGGTAGCACAGATACGCAGTATTTT
TRBJ2-7 NA TRBV6-4 TRBD2 12 CATRTSNYEQYF TGTGCCACGAGGACTAGCAACTACGAGCAGTACTTC
TRBJ1-5 NA TRBV28 NA 19 CASSLFTRLAGVRNQPQHF TGTGCCAGCAGTTTATTTACGCGTTTGGCAGGGGTTCGTAATCAGCCCCAGCATTTT
TRBJ1-5 NA TRBV28 TRBD1 15 CASRPLTGVIQPQHF TGTGCCAGCAGGCCCCTGACAGGGGTAATCCAGCCCCAGCATTTT
TRBJ1-1 NA TRBV6-5 NA 14 CASSRRGPNTEAFF TGTGCCAGCAGTAGGCGGGGCCCGAACACTGAAGCTTTCTTT
TRBJ1-5 NA TRBV6-5 TRBD1 15 CASSTGVYSNQPQHF TGTGCCAGCAGTACAGGGGTCTATAGCAATCAGCCCCAGCATTTT
TRBJ2-1 NA TRBV3-1/TRBV3-2 TRBD2 18 CASSPSPGGLSSYNEQFF TGTGCCAGCAGCCCGAGCCCCGGGGGGTTGAGCTCCTACAATGAGCAGTTCTTC
TRBJ2-1 NA TRBV5-4 TRBD2 16 CASSFAGGGSYNEQFF TGTGCCAGCAGCTTTGCCGGGGGGGGTTCCTACAATGAGCAGTTCTTC